Below are 27 T cell receptor beta chains sequenced from a single sample in a study of human T cells and chemical hapten exposure (dated by TCRdb to 2020 to 2022). The time point label for this specimen denotes: patch test 2, 6 weeks after DPC sensitization. The treatment or condition label on this specimen signifies: therapeutic diphenylcyclopropenone sensitization with weekly scalp DPC. The receptor library was made with RACE. The sequencing machine was a NextSeq 500. The public reads were reprocessed in TCRdb via fastp at Q25 and MiXCR, keeping in-frame beta chains. Entries are consolidated by CDR3 protein sequence, retaining the most common genes and DNA. Across this sample there are some 80,000 distinct CDR3 sequences, with around a tenth seen only once. In total, the top ten clones hold roughly 1.4% of the sample. The source material was whole blood, sampled in connection with sensitization to the hapten diphenylcyclopropenone (DPC). All receptors derive from a man between 18 and 35 years old with alopecia areata. Some clones in this sample may be carry-over from other donors' samples.

This clonotype was seen a few times. The chain has TRBV14 and TRBJ1-3; no reliable D call. The CDR3 covers 17 residues. Germline CDR1 reads SGHDN; CDR2 reads FVKESK. The V end lost 1 base, the J end lost 2 bases, and 15 bases lay between the germline ends. CDR3 DNA sequence: TGTGCCAGCAGCCAAGGAGCGGGCATACCAACTGGAAACACCATATATTTT. Translated: CASSQGAGIPTGNTIYF.

This clonotype was found a few times. This sequence joins TRBV7-9 and TRBJ1-2; 7 nucleotides align to TRBD1. Germline V gene lookup returns CDR1 SEHNR and CDR2 FQNEAQ (reference sequence). This CDR3 has 17 amino acids. V trimming: 2 bases; J trimming: 6 bases; junction bases outside the gene matches: 15. The CDR3 region is CASSLSGSSGTENGYTF. DNA of the CDR3: TGTGCCAGCAGCTTATCGGGTTCATCCGGGACAGAGAATGGCTACACCTTC.

This clonotype has a count of ten or more. This sequence joins TRBV11-3 and TRBJ2-1, with TRBD1 as a possible D gene (7 bases). Trimming took 5 bases from V and 4 from J, leaving 24 bases between them. The CDR3 runs 18 residues. Germline V gives CDR1 SGHNT, CDR2 YENEEA. The CDR3 nucleotides read TGTGCCAGCAGCCTATCCGACGTCGGAGGGGGCAGTTACAATGAGCAGTTCTTC. Its translation is CASSLSDVGGGSYNEQFF.

Concerning this clonotype itself: An end of the junction does not agree with germline; a read error may underlie this. The chain couples TRBV2 to TRBJ2-1, with TRBD1 matching 7 bases. CDR1 SNHLY and CDR2 FYNNEI come from the germline V gene. The CDR3 runs 12 residues. The CDR3 region has the DNA TGTGCCAGCTTTCGCGTTGGGGACAGTATACTCTTC. Protein sequence: CASFRVGDSILF.

This clonotype has only a few counts. The V and J genes are TRBV7-2 and TRBJ2-5; D tentatively reads TRBD1 or TRBD2 (5 bases each). This CDR3 comprises 16 residues. The V and J ends lost 0 bases and 4 bases respectively, with 15 bases between them. The V gene's germline CDR1 is SGHTA and CDR2 FQGNSA. For the CDR3, the DNA is TGTGCCAGCAGCTTAGCGGTGGGGCGAGGGCGAGAGACCCAGTACTTC. Residues: CASSLAVGRGRETQYF.

This clonotype was counted a few times. This chain connects TRBV7-6 to TRBJ2-1; 8 bases align to TRBD2. V shed 5 bases, J shed 6 bases, and the junction held 9 bases outside the gene matches. From germline, CDR1 is SGHVS and CDR2 FNYEAQ. The CDR3 sequence is 15 residues long. CDR3 sequence reads: CASSIGGARVNEQFF. The CDR3 region has the DNA TGTGCCAGCAGCATCGGGGGGGCCAGAGTCAATGAGCAGTTCTTC.

There are many counts of this clonotype. The chain employs TRBV20-1 and TRBJ1-6; 7 bases align to TRBD1. Trimming at V came to 5 bases and at J to 7 bases, leaving 11 bases not matched to a gene. CDR1 and CDR2 from the germline V gene are DFQATT and SNEGSKA (reference sequence). The CDR3 has 15 residues. The DNA of the CDR3 is TGCAGTGCTTCTGAGACAGGGAGGGAGAATTCACCCCTCCACTTT. Translated, it gives CSASETGRENSPLHF.

The chain carries TRBV29-1 and TRBJ2-5, with 7 nucleotides matching TRBD1. The CDR3 loop spans 12 amino acids. Germline CDR1 and CDR2: SQVTM and ANQGSEA. Unmatched junction bases numbered 3, after V lost 7 bases and J lost 1 base. CDR3 sequence: CSGGQFQETQYF. In nucleotides, the CDR3 is TGCAGCGGGGGACAGTTCCAAGAGACCCAGTACTTC. Combining the CDR3 with reference TRBV29-1 and TRBJ2-5 gives the whole variable domain SAVISQKPSRDICQRGTSLTIQCQVDSQVTMMFWYRQQPGQSLTLIATANQGSEATYESGFVIDKFPISRPNLTFSTLTVSNMSPEDSSIYLCSGGQFQETQYFGPGTRLLVL.

The rearrangement joins TRBV6-5 to TRBJ1-6; D possibly corresponds to TRBD1 (6 bases). Germline values: CDR1 MNHEY, CDR2 SVGAGI. With 3 bases removed from V and 7 bases from J, the gap between germline ends came to 16 bases. CDR3 length: 16 residues. The CDR3 is CASSYPRDRNNSPLHF. In nucleotides, the CDR3 is TGTGCCAGCAGTTATCCCCGAGACAGGAACAATTCACCCCTCCACTTT.

This clonotype was seen only a few times. V gene TRBV29-1 combines with J gene TRBJ2-5, with D hard to call. The CDR3 runs to 11 residues. Between the trimmed V and J ends, which lost 2 bases and 3 bases, there was a span of 4 bases. Germline CDR1 and CDR2: SQVTM and ANQGSEA. The CDR3 is CSVEPEETQYF. DNA for the CDR3: TGCAGCGTTGAACCCGAAGAGACCCAGTACTTC.

This clonotype came up a few times. The chain uses TRBV28 and TRBJ2-7; 7 bases are a match to TRBD2. The V gene end was trimmed by 6 bases and the J gene end by 0 bases; junction bases not matched to a gene: 5. The CDR3 length is 14 residues. From germline, CDR1 is MDHEN and CDR2 SYDVKM. The CDR3 region has the DNA TGTGCCAGCAGATTGGGAGGGAGCTCCTACGAGCAGTACTTC. The encoded protein is CASRLGGSSYEQYF.

There are a few counts of this clonotype. CDR3 sequence reads: CSVEVTGNGYTF. The CDR3 DNA is TGCAGCGTTGAGGTGACAGGGAATGGCTACACCTTC. V usage is TRBV29-1 and J usage is TRBJ1-2; TRBD1 matches at 7 bases. The ends lost 3 bases at V and 6 bases at J; junction bases unmatched: 4. The CDR3 consists of 12 residues. Germline V lookup: CDR1 SQVTM, CDR2 ANQGSEA.

In this sample, this clonotype turned up a few times. The V gene is TRBV28, the J gene TRBJ2-1; weak D call: TRBD1 (6 bases). V lost 2 bases and J 10 bases, leaving 12 bases between the germline ends. CDR3 size: 13 residues. The germline V gene has CDR1 MDHEN and CDR2 SYDVKM. CDR3 sequence reads: CASSLHRVEEQFF. Written as DNA, the CDR3 is TGTGCCAGCAGTTTACACAGGGTGGAGGAGCAGTTCTTC.

In its sample, this clonotype was seen once. The chain combines TRBV5-1 with TRBJ2-2; D is ambiguous. With 1 base removed from V and 0 bases from J, the gap between germline ends came to 10 bases. The CDR3 extends over 16 amino acids. CDR1 is SGHRS, CDR2 YFSETQ, per germline. The CDR3 DNA sequence: TGCGCCAGCAGCTTGTCGGGCAGATCGAACACCGGGGAGCTGTTTTTT. Amino acid sequence: CASSLSGRSNTGELFF.

This sequence joins TRBV7-6 and TRBJ1-2; D unresolved. Germline V gene lookup returns CDR1 SGHVS and CDR2 FNYEAQ. The CDR3 length is 15 residues. V was clipped by 5 bases and J by 0 bases, with 13 bases between them. The CDR3: CASSPGPLANYGYTF. DNA of the CDR3: TGTGCCAGCAGCCCAGGCCCTTTAGCTAACTATGGCTACACCTTC.

This clonotype was seen many times. This chain joins TRBV12-3 or TRBV12-4 and TRBJ2-1; 9 bases fit TRBD2. J lost 12 bases, V lost 4 bases, and 4 bases had no gene match. This CDR3 is 12 amino acids long. Written as DNA, the CDR3 is TGTGCCAGCAGTTCGCTACTAGCGGGGCAGTTCTTC. It encodes CASSSLLAGQFF.

This clonotype was seen repeatedly, ten times or more. The rearrangement joins TRBV5-1 to TRBJ2-7, with D possibly being TRBD1 or TRBD2 (5 bases each). Germline values: CDR1 SGHRS, CDR2 YFSETQ. CDR3 length: 15 amino acids. V was pared by 4 bases and J by 5 bases, with 19 bases between. The CDR3 sequence is CASSPTGTVAHEQYF. The CDR3 coding sequence is TGCGCCAGCAGCCCCACCGGGACCGTCGCCCACGAGCAGTACTTC.

This clonotype appeared many times. CDR3 nucleotides: TGTGCCAGCAGCCAAGATTCCGGGCCCTACGAGCAGTACTTC. This encodes CASSQDSGPYEQYF. This sequence joins TRBV3-1 and TRBJ2-7; D unclear. The CDR3 runs to 14 residues. CDR1 and CDR2 (germline): LGHDT, YNNKEL (reference sequence). Between the trimmed V and J ends, which lost 0 bases and 2 bases, there was a span of 8 bases.

This clonotype was seen ten or more times. The J gene is TRBJ2-3, the V gene TRBV29-1; tentative D call: TRBD2 (7 bases). The CDR3 has 14 residues. Germline V gene lookup returns CDR1 SQVTM and CDR2 ANQGSEA. V dropped 7 bases and J dropped 4 bases, with 18 bases sitting between them. The DNA for the CDR3 is TGCAGCGCCCGGTGGGGGGGCCAGGCAGATACGCAGTATTTT. Residues: CSARWGGQADTQYF.

This clonotype has a count of ten or more. The rearrangement joins TRBV7-2 to TRBJ2-1; 12 bases fit TRBD2. The CDR3 runs to 14 residues. CDR1 and CDR2 (germline): SGHTA, FQGNSA. V shed 2 bases and J 8 bases; nucleotides not matched to a gene: 1. The CDR3 protein is CASSLTSGGYEQFF. CDR3 in DNA: TGTGCCAGCAGCTTAACTAGCGGGGGGTATGAGCAGTTCTTC.

The sample holds many counts of this clonotype. The genes are TRBV6-5 and TRBJ2-2; the D gene is possibly TRBD2 (7 bases). Germline CDR1 is MNHEY and CDR2 is SVGAGI. Trimming took 6 bases from V and 2 from J, leaving 16 bases between them. CDR3 length equals 16 residues. The DNA for the CDR3 is TGTGCCAGCAGCCTGAGGGGGGGTCTCAACACCGGGGAGCTGTTTTTT. It specifies CASSLRGGLNTGELFF.

V is TRBV18 and J is TRBJ2-1, with D possibly matching TRBD1 (7 bases). The germline V gene encodes CDR1 KGHSH and CDR2 LQKENI. Trimming pared 6 bases from V and 5 bases from J, leaving 17 bases between. This CDR3 region has 15 residues. CDR3 coding DNA: TGTGCCAGCTCCGAAGGGGGCCGGGGGCACAATGAGCAGTTCTTC. As protein: CASSEGGRGHNEQFF.

The chain uses TRBV11-3 and TRBJ2-3; D is perhaps TRBD2 (6 bases). V lost 4 bases and J lost 4, with 12 bases in between. The CDR3 covers 14 residues. The germline CDR1 and CDR2 sequences are SGHNT and YENEEA. CDR3 in amino acids: CASSSGRGPDTQYF. For the CDR3, the DNA is TGTGCCAGCAGCTCAGGGCGGGGCCCAGATACGCAGTATTTT.

The V call is TRBV7-9, the J call TRBJ2-1; D might be TRBD2 (6 bases). V was shortened by 4 bases and J by 6 bases, with 16 bases between the two germline ends. Germline V gene data show CDR1 as SEHNR and CDR2 as FQNEAQ (reference sequence). This CDR3 comprises 15 residues. CDR3 DNA: TGTGCCAGCAGCTGGCGCGGGACTGGGTTCAATGAGCAGTTCTTC. This encodes CASSWRGTGFNEQFF.

At least ten counts were recorded for this clonotype. The chain links TRBV3-1 to TRBJ1-1; 8 nucleotides line up with TRBD1. Germline trimming cut 1 base from V and 1 base from J; bases unmatched to any gene: 5. The CDR3 length is 16 residues. CDR1 is LGHDT and CDR2 is YNNKEL in the germline V gene (reference sequence). CDR3 sequence: CASSQATGATNTEAFF. The CDR3 DNA follows: TGTGCCAGCAGCCAAGCGACAGGGGCTACGAACACTGAAGCTTTCTTT. Full variable domain (outside the CDR3, taken from reference TRBV3-1 and TRBJ1-1): DTAVSQTPKYLVTQMGNDKSIKCEQNLGHDTMYWYKQDSKKFLKIMFSYNNKELIINETVPNRFSPKSPDKAHLNLHINSLELGDSAVYFCASSQATGATNTEAFFGQGTRLTVV.

Many counts were recorded for this clonotype. The chain employs TRBV7-9 and TRBJ1-2; D remains unclear. The CDR3 is 12 residues long. V was pared by 0 bases and J by 9 bases, with 8 bases between. Germline CDR1 SEHNR, CDR2 FQNEAQ (reference sequence). As DNA, the CDR3 is TGTGCCAGCAGCTTAGCAGCGGAGAGCTACACCTTC. It specifies CASSLAAESYTF.

This chain uses TRBV20-1 with TRBJ1-1; D call uncertain. Germline CDR1 reads DFQATT; CDR2 reads SNEGSKA (reference sequence). The germline V and J ends were trimmed by 3 bases and 0 bases, with 5 bases remaining between them. This CDR3 has 12 amino acids. CDR3 DNA: TGCAGTGCTAGTTTCCTGAACACTGAAGCTTTCTTT. Protein: CSASFLNTEAFF.